Each of the 27 T cell receptor beta chains below was sequenced from the same sample in a study of control samples from healthy donors and cancer patients (dated by TCRdb to between 2020 and 2021). Libraries came from the immunoSEQ multiplex PCR assay. TCRdb retrieved this table from immuneACCESS and kept in-frame rearrangements only. Not all clones are present; in checked studies, unresolved V genes account for under half, and no reason is known for the remainder. In this sample the table shows 100,000 to 150,000 clones, about 90% of which occur a single time. Approximately 2.9% of the sample comes from the top ten. Sequencing was carried out using blood. All receptors derive from a man aged 55 to 70 in good health.

The chain combines TRBV2 with TRBJ1-1; D ambiguous. The CDR3 contains 13 residues. V lost 5 bases, J lost 6 bases, and 13 bases lay in between. Germline CDR1 reads SNHLY; CDR2 reads FYNNEI. The CDR3 region has the DNA TGTGCCAGCAGTCCAGAATACTATTCTGAAGCTTTCTTT. It is translated as CASSPEYYSEAFF.

The V and J genes are TRBV6-6 and TRBJ1-5; weak D call: TRBD1 (6 bases). The V and J ends lost 5 bases and 0 bases respectively, with 8 bases between them. The CDR3 is 14 residues long. Germline loops: CDR1 MNHNY, CDR2 SVGAGI (reference sequence). In DNA form, the CDR3 reads TGTGCCAGCAGTGACAGGTATAGCAATCAGCCCCAGCATTTT. Translating gives CASSDRYSNQPQHF.

This sequence joins TRBV5-1 and TRBJ2-7; 7 nucleotides agree with TRBD1. The length of the CDR3 is 14 residues. Germline loops: CDR1 SGHRS, CDR2 YFSETQ. The V gene end was trimmed by 5 bases and the J gene end by 0 bases; junction bases not matched to a gene: 5. In nucleotides, the CDR3 is TGCGCCAGCAGAGAAGGGGGCCTCTCCTACGAGCAGTACTTC. Protein product: CASREGGLSYEQYF. Complete variable domain (other parts from reference TRBV5-1 and TRBJ2-7): KAGVTQTPRYLIKTRGQQVTLSCSPISGHRSVSWYQQTPGQGLQFLFEYFSETQRNKGNFPGRFSGRQFSNSRSEMNVSTLELGDSALYLCASREGGLSYEQYFGPGTRLTVT.

This clone was detected once. The chain combines TRBV28 with TRBJ1-4; 7 bases are a match to TRBD1. Germline-derived CDR1 and CDR2 are MDHEN and SYDVKM. Germline trimming cut 7 bases from V and 0 bases from J; bases unmatched to any gene: 26. This CDR3 has 22 amino acids. CDR3 in DNA: TGTGCCAGCACCCTAAGGGCTGGCATCAGGGGGTTAGGGGACGCAACTAATGAAAAACTGTTTTTT. Protein sequence: CASTLRAGIRGLGDATNEKLFF. The full variable domain, its missing parts supplied by reference TRBV28 and TRBJ1-4, is DVKVTQSSRYLVKRTGEKVFLECVQDMDHENMFWYRQDPGLGLRLIYFSYDVKMKEKGDIPEGYSVSREKKERFSLILESASTNQTSMYLCASTLRAGIRGLGDATNEKLFFGSGTQLSVL.

In this sample, this clone turned up once. V is TRBV29-1 and J is TRBJ2-7; D is possibly TRBD2 (6 bases). Looked up from germline, CDR1 is SQVTM and CDR2 is ANQGSEA. The CDR3 is 14 residues long. Trimming pared 4 bases from V and 0 bases from J, leaving 13 bases between. The CDR3 reads CSVGERAFSYEQYF. The CDR3 region has the DNA TGCAGCGTTGGGGAGCGGGCTTTCTCCTACGAGCAGTACTTC.

V is TRBV18 and J is TRBJ2-3; either TRBD1 or TRBD2 may supply D (5 bases each). V lost 6 bases and J 3 bases, leaving 25 bases between the germline ends. This CDR3 region has 18 residues. The germline V gene has CDR1 KGHSH and CDR2 LQKENI. The CDR3 DNA sequence: TGTGCCAGCTCTGCCTCGAGGGGTGTCCTAGATAATACAGATACGCAGTATTTT. Protein sequence: CASSASRGVLDNTDTQYF.

The rearrangement links TRBV25-1 to TRBJ1-2; D call uncertain. V lost 1 base and J 6 bases, leaving 9 bases between the germline ends. Germline V gene lookup returns CDR1 MGHDK and CDR2 SYGVNS. This CDR3 has 13 residues. DNA of the CDR3: TGTGCCAGCAGTGAATCCGGAGGAAATGGCTACACCTTC. Its translation: CASSESGGNGYTF.

This rearrangement joins TRBV19 to TRBJ1-1; tentatively, D is TRBD1 (5 bases). CDR1 is LNHDA, CDR2 SQIVND, per germline (reference sequence). V was pared by 3 bases and J by 1 base, with 18 bases between. This CDR3 is built from 17 residues. For the CDR3, the DNA is TGTGCCAGTAGTATCCCAAAATTCCTGGGGGAGAACACTGAAGCTTTCTTT. Translated, it gives CASSIPKFLGENTEAFF.

V usage is TRBV5-1 and J usage is TRBJ1-1; perhaps TRBD1 as D (5 bases). Trimming cost V 6 bases and J 4 bases, with 10 bases left between them. Germline CDR1 reads SGHRS; CDR2 reads YFSETQ. There are 12 residues in the CDR3. The CDR3 reads CASKTDTTEAFF. The CDR3 nucleotides are TGCGCCAGCAAGACGGACACCACTGAAGCTTTCTTT. Based on the CDR3 plus reference TRBV5-1 and TRBJ1-1, the full variable domain is KAGVTQTPRYLIKTRGQQVTLSCSPISGHRSVSWYQQTPGQGLQFLFEYFSETQRNKGNFPGRFSGRQFSNSRSEMNVSTLELGDSALYLCASKTDTTEAFFGQGTRLTVV.

The rearrangement uses TRBV28 and TRBJ2-7; 10 bases line up with TRBD1. Germline CDR1 reads MDHEN; CDR2 reads SYDVKM. The CDR3 contains 15 residues. The V gene end was trimmed by 7 bases and the J gene end by 6 bases; junction bases not matched to a gene: 12. The CDR3 sequence is CASKGTGASPAEQYF. The CDR3 nucleotides read TGTGCCAGCAAAGGGACAGGGGCTTCTCCGGCCGAGCAGTACTTC.

This clone was counted a few times. The chain links TRBV18 to TRBJ2-2; 10 bases agree with TRBD2. Germline V gene lookup returns CDR1 KGHSH and CDR2 LQKENI. V was clipped by 4 bases and J by 2 bases; unmatched bases: 10. This CDR3 contains 18 residues. CDR3 sequence: CASSRGLAGDKNTGELFF. Here the CDR3 DNA reads TGTGCCAGCTCACGAGGTCTAGCGGGGGACAAAAACACCGGGGAGCTGTTTTTT.

The chain is built from TRBV19 and TRBJ1-2, with D perhaps TRBD1 (5 bases). From germline, CDR1 is LNHDA and CDR2 SQIVND (reference sequence). The V end lost 5 bases, the J end lost 3 bases, and 13 bases lay between the germline ends. The CDR3 is made up of 14 amino acids. CDR3 in amino acids: CASSSQGYDYGYTF. The CDR3 DNA is TGTGCCAGTAGTTCTCAGGGATATGACTATGGCTACACCTTC.

The chain recombines TRBV28 with TRBJ2-3; 9 bases align to TRBD2. The CDR3 is made up of 17 amino acids. CDR1 and CDR2 (germline): MDHEN, SYDVKM. V lost 4 bases to trimming and J lost 2 bases; unmatched junction nucleotides: 10. This CDR3 reads CASSSNGAGGVTDTQYF. For the CDR3, the DNA is TGTGCCAGCAGTTCAAACGGAGCGGGGGGAGTCACAGATACGCAGTATTTT.

The J gene is TRBJ1-2, the V gene TRBV6-6, with D maybe TRBD1 (6 bases). The CDR3 covers 12 residues. V gave up 5 bases and J gave up 7 bases, with 11 bases separating them. CDR1 and CDR2 from the germline V gene are MNHNY and SVGAGI (reference sequence). The chain's CDR3 is CASSEGGFGYTF. DNA of the CDR3: TGTGCCAGCAGTGAGGGGGGTTTTGGCTACACCTTC.

The chain uses TRBV7-8 and TRBJ1-5; D unclear. CDR1 and CDR2 from the germline V gene are SGHVS and FQNEAQ. The CDR3 has 13 residues. With 2 bases removed from V and 8 bases from J, the gap between germline ends came to 10 bases. The CDR3 spells CASSLFRTEPQHF. CDR3 DNA: TGTGCCAGCAGCTTATTCAGGACCGAGCCCCAGCATTTT.

The chain has TRBV7-2 and TRBJ2-7; TRBD1 agrees at 9 bases. J gave up 7 bases and V 4 bases, and 5 bases lay outside the gene matches. CDR3 length: 13 residues. Per germline, CDR1 SGHTA and CDR2 FQGNSA. In nucleotides, the CDR3 is TGTGCCAGCAGCTCGGACAGGGGTGGAGAGCAGTACTTC. It is translated as CASSSDRGGEQYF.

The chain's CDR3 is CASSPQGSSSGANVLTF. DNA for the CDR3: TGTGCCAGCTCACCACAGGGCAGTTCCTCTGGGGCCAACGTCCTGACTTTC. V usage is TRBV18 and J usage is TRBJ2-6; no clear D gene. The CDR3 contains 17 residues. CDR1 and CDR2 (germline): KGHSH, LQKENI. V was shortened by 1 base and J by 0 bases, with 10 bases between the two germline ends.

The J gene is TRBJ1-4, the V gene TRBV5-1; 7 bases match TRBD1. The CDR3 has 12 residues. Per germline, CDR1 SGHRS and CDR2 YFSETQ. V trimming: 9 bases; J trimming: 4 bases; junction bases outside the gene matches: 3. CDR3: CANQGDNEKLFF. For the CDR3, the DNA is TGCGCCAACCAGGGGGATAATGAAAAACTGTTTTTT.

This sequence joins TRBV12-3 or TRBV12-4 and TRBJ2-7; D gene unclear. The CDR3 loop spans 13 amino acids. Trimming cost V 7 bases and J 1 base, with 11 bases left between them. This CDR3 reads CASNNDGSYEQYF. For the CDR3, the DNA is TGTGCCAGCAACAACGACGGATCCTACGAGCAGTACTTC.

The rearrangement links TRBV6-5 to TRBJ1-4; D perhaps matches TRBD1 (5 bases). This CDR3 is 15 amino acids long. From germline, CDR1 is MNHEY and CDR2 SVGAGI. Trimming shortened V by 5 bases and J by 5 bases, and 15 bases separated the two germline ends. The CDR3 region is CASSQGRNDNEKLFF. In DNA, the CDR3 is TGTGCCAGCAGTCAGGGACGTAATGACAATGAAAAACTGTTTTTT.

This clone occurred once. The CDR3 loop reads CASSLQGQGAAETQYF. CDR3 DNA: TGCGCCAGCAGCCTACAGGGACAGGGGGCTGCAGAGACCCAGTACTTC. V usage is TRBV5-1 and J usage is TRBJ2-5; 12 bases are shared with TRBD1. CDR1 SGHRS and CDR2 YFSETQ come from the germline V gene. V gave up 4 bases and J gave up 4 bases; unmatched junction bases: 8. The CDR3 length is 16 residues. Supplemented by reference TRBV5-1 and TRBJ2-5, the full variable domain reads KAGVTQTPRYLIKTRGQQVTLSCSPISGHRSVSWYQQTPGQGLQFLFEYFSETQRNKGNFPGRFSGRQFSNSRSEMNVSTLELGDSALYLCASSLQGQGAAETQYFGPGTRLLVL.

This chain uses TRBV6-5 with TRBJ2-1; TRBD1 matches at 9 bases. The J segment lost 2 bases and the V segment lost 7 bases, leaving 6 bases of the junction unmatched. Germline CDR1 and CDR2: MNHEY and SVGAGI. This CDR3 is built from 15 residues. The CDR3: CASKMGQGTYNEQFF. The CDR3 DNA sequence: TGTGCCAGCAAAATGGGACAGGGCACCTACAATGAGCAGTTCTTC.

This sequence joins TRBV7-9 and TRBJ2-7; D possibly corresponds to TRBD2 (6 bases). CDR1 and CDR2 from the germline V gene are SEHNR and FQNEAQ (reference sequence). Trimming took off 6 bases at V and 5 bases at J, with 23 bases between the two ends. The CDR3 loop spans 16 amino acids. Written as DNA, the CDR3 is TGTGCCAGCAGTCCTTTACCGGGACTCGGAGGTGACGAGCAGTACTTC. This gives the protein CASSPLPGLGGDEQYF.

V usage is TRBV7-8 and J usage is TRBJ2-3; D is perhaps TRBD2 (5 bases). Looked up from germline, CDR1 is SGHVS and CDR2 is FQNEAQ. The CDR3 runs 14 residues. The V end lost 1 base, the J end lost 6 bases, and 11 bases lay between the germline ends. This CDR3 is CASSLGALGDTQYF. Here the CDR3 DNA reads TGTGCCAGCAGCTTAGGGGCACTAGGGGATACGCAGTATTTT. The variable domain in full, completed from reference TRBV7-8 and TRBJ2-3, reads GAGVSQSPRYKVAKRGQDVALRCDPISGHVSLFWYQQALGQGPEFLTYFQNEAQLDKSGLPSDRFFAERPEGSVSTLKIQRTQQEDSAVYLCASSLGALGDTQYFGPGTRLTVL.

This clone appeared once. The V and J genes are TRBV19 and TRBJ1-2; D may be TRBD1 (5 bases). CDR3 length equals 13 residues. Per the germline V gene, CDR1 is LNHDA and CDR2 is SQIVND (reference sequence). Trimming stripped 5 bases from V and 3 bases from J, with 10 bases between. The CDR3 protein is CASSPRGDYGYTF. CDR3 DNA: TGTGCCAGTAGTCCGAGAGGGGACTATGGCTACACCTTC.

The genes are TRBV11-2 and TRBJ1-2, with TRBD1 identical over 7 bases. There are 14 residues in the CDR3. Germline trimming cut 5 bases from V and 6 bases from J; bases unmatched to any gene: 9. Germline values: CDR1 SGHAT, CDR2 FQNNGV. CDR3 DNA: TGTGCCAGCAGCCACCAGGGGGGAGTGAATGGCTACACCTTC. Its translation is CASSHQGGVNGYTF.

The chain employs TRBV16 and TRBJ1-6; D gene unclear. The CDR3 has 17 amino acids. V shed 5 bases and J shed 0 bases, with 14 bases lying between them. Germline CDR1 reads KGHSY; CDR2 reads FQNENV. CDR3 residues: CASSTLEESSYNSPLHF. The CDR3 DNA reads TGTGCCAGCAGCACCCTGGAGGAGAGCTCCTATAATTCACCCCTCCACTTT.